This TCR beta chain derives from a study of T cells after yellow fever vaccination. Findings and limits, study-wide: Contaminants from the bulk population, in the form of abundant clonotypes, could be found in FACS-sorted repertoires.

The CDR3 sequence is 15 residues long. The germline V and J ends were trimmed by 0 bases and 4 bases, with 10 bases remaining between them. CDR1 and CDR2 from the germline V gene are LNHDA and SQIVND (reference sequence). On this clonotype: The antigen remains undetermined. A much more abundant neighbour one base away suggests this may be a read error. Since the CDR3 does not end with the conserved phenylalanine or tryptophan, this likely comes from a read error.

In TCRdb, the 5' RACE reads were re-called with MiXCR into one record per CDR3 protein. The sample lists some 63,000 distinct CDR3 sequences; 6.5% to 9% were seen once. The gene calls are TRBV19 and TRBJ2-1; unclear D gene. The sequenced sample was CD8+ T cells sorted from PBMCs, obtained 15 days after the yellow fever booster vaccination. This clonotype was obtained from a man aged 25-40 years who received the YFV17D yellow fever vaccine. The CDR3 region is CASSIDFQEYNEQFL. The CDR3 DNA reads as TGTGCCAGTAGTATAGATTTCCAGGAGTACAATGAGCAGTTCCTC.